Shown below are 15 T cell receptor beta chains from a single sample sequenced in a study of molecular identifiers for immune sequencing clone quantification. In TCRdb, the PCR reads were re-called with MiXCR into one record per CDR3 protein. This sample has 600,000 to 650,000 distinct CDR3 sequences, with less than 20% found just once. The sequenced material came from naive CD8+ T cells from blood, with Jurkat cell RNA spiked in. This sample's subset: FACS-sorted CD8+CD4-CCR7+CD45RA+ naive T cells. The receptors here all came from a human donor in good health. Some libraries in this study had Jurkat cell RNA spiked in.

This clonotype was seen many times. The chain is built from TRBV28 and TRBJ2-1, with 12 bases matching TRBD2. CDR3 length: 18 residues. V gave up 3 bases and J gave up 9 bases; unmatched junction bases: 15. Germline values: CDR1 MDHEN, CDR2 SYDVKM. The CDR3 bases are TGTGCCAGCAGTTTCCCTACTAGCGGGAGGACCTCTAAGGGTGAGCAGTTCTTC. Residues: CASSFPTSGRTSKGEQFF.

About this clonotype: Here the CDR3 omits its conserved ending phenylalanine or tryptophan, so a read error is the likely source. J is TRBJ2-1 and V is TRBV2; no firm D call. Germline-derived CDR1 and CDR2 are SNHLY and FYNNEI. The CDR3 spans 12 residues. Trimming took 5 bases from V and 12 from J, leaving 14 bases between them. CDR3 amino acids: CASSSLLDGQFS. DNA of the CDR3: TGTGCCAGCAGTTCCCTTTTGGATGGGCAGTTCTCC.

There are many counts of this clonotype. The J gene is TRBJ1-1, the V gene TRBV12-3 or TRBV12-4; no reliable D call. The germline V and J ends were trimmed by 0 bases and 0 bases, with 8 bases remaining between them. The CDR3 totals 15 residues. The CDR3 is CASSLAGYMNTEAFF. CDR3 nucleotide sequence: TGTGCCAGCAGTTTAGCAGGGTATATGAACACTGAAGCTTTCTTT.

This clonotype was detected only a few times. The rearrangement joins TRBV6-5 to TRBJ1-1, with a possible D match to TRBD1 (6 bases). The CDR3 runs 14 residues. V lost 1 base and J 10 bases, leaving 16 bases between the germline ends. CDR1 is MNHEY, CDR2 SVGAGI, per germline. CDR3 coding DNA: TGTGCCAGCAGTTACTTACAGGGAGTGCCGGGAGCTTTCTTT. As protein: CASSYLQGVPGAFF.

A remark on this clonotype: A read error is possible here, since a much larger clone lies one base away. The chain employs TRBV9 and TRBJ2-7, with 10 positions matching TRBD2. Trimming took 5 bases from V and 4 from J; bases not matched to a gene: 12. Germline V gives CDR1 SGDLS, CDR2 YYNGEE. This CDR3 region has 16 residues. CDR3 amino acids: CASSNSDSGRMYEQYF. The CDR3 nucleotides are TGTGCCAGCAGTAACAGTGATAGCGGGAGGATGTACGAGCAGTACTTC.

In DNA, the CDR3 is TGTGCCAGCAGCCCCGGGACGGGACCGGAGCAGTACTTC. It codes for CASSPGTGPEQYF. The chain has TRBV5-3 and TRBJ2-7; D is perhaps TRBD1 or TRBD2 (5 bases each). TRBV5-3 counts as an open reading frame of uncertain function. Trimming took 8 bases from V and 7 from J, leaving 19 bases between them. The CDR3 is 13 amino acids.

The J gene is TRBJ2-7, the V gene TRBV20-1; 10 nucleotides align to TRBD2. The CDR3 consists of 17 residues. CDR1 DFQATT and CDR2 SNEGSKA come from the germline V gene (reference sequence). Trimming removed 5 bases from V and 5 bases from J; junction bases left unmatched: 18. The CDR3 loop is CSAVSELAGTATHEQYF. The CDR3, as DNA: TGCAGTGCTGTAAGCGAACTAGCGGGGACTGCTACCCACGAGCAGTACTTC.

This clonotype was seen only a few times. V and J are TRBV9 and TRBJ1-6; D might be TRBD1 (6 bases). The CDR3 consists of 14 residues. The germline CDR1 and CDR2 sequences are SGDLS and YYNGEE. Trimming stripped 3 bases from V and 9 bases from J, with 13 bases between. This CDR3 is CASSGTGSGSPLHF. The CDR3 DNA is TGTGCCAGCAGCGGTACAGGGTCAGGTTCACCCCTCCACTTT.

This clonotype has a handful of counts. The CDR3 coding sequence is TGTGCTAGTGGCCTCCTTGGGACAGGGGATGAAAAACTGTTTTTT. This encodes CASGLLGTGDEKLFF. The V gene is TRBV12-5, the J gene TRBJ1-4; 10 bases are shared with TRBD1. The junction had 7 bases not matched to a gene; V was cut back by 6 bases and J by 6 bases. This CDR3 region has 15 residues. CDR1 and CDR2 from the germline V gene are LGHNT and FRNRAP. Full variable domain (outside the CDR3, taken from reference TRBV12-5 and TRBJ1-4): DARVTQTPRHKVTEMGQEVTMRCQPILGHNTVFWYRQTMMQGLELLAYFRNRAPLDDSGMPKDRFSAEMPDATLATLKIQPSEPRDSAVYFCASGLLGTGDEKLFFGSGTQLSVL.

The V and J genes are TRBV6-5 and TRBJ2-5; 8 nucleotides line up with TRBD1. Looked up from germline, CDR1 is MNHEY and CDR2 is SVGAGI. The CDR3 loop spans 13 amino acids. V was pared by 10 bases and J by 5 bases, with 9 bases of the junction left unmatched. The CDR3 DNA sequence: TGTGCCACAACGACAGGGGCGGGGGAGACCCAGTACTTC. Its protein is CATTTGAGETQYF.

This clonotype occurred many times. The chain's CDR3 is CASRLGAEAFF. DNA of the CDR3: TGTGCCAGCAGACTTGGGGCTGAAGCTTTCTTT. The rearrangement joins TRBV12-3 or TRBV12-4 to TRBJ1-1; D unclear. Trimming cost V 6 bases and J 6 bases, with 8 bases left between them. The CDR3 contains 11 residues.

This clonotype was seen many times. The chain combines TRBV20-1 with TRBJ2-7; D is tentatively TRBD1 or TRBD2 (5 bases each). V was trimmed by 0 bases and J by 5 bases, leaving 17 bases between them. This CDR3 contains 15 residues. Germline values: CDR1 DFQATT, CDR2 SNEGSKA (reference sequence). For the CDR3, the DNA is TGCAGTGCTAGAGATCAGGGACCCCTGGGGCACGAGCAGTACTTC. This gives the protein CSARDQGPLGHEQYF.

This clonotype has at least ten counts. The chain uses TRBV28 and TRBJ1-1, with no clear D. Trimming removed 2 bases at V and 0 bases at J, with 4 bases between. In germline, CDR1 is MDHEN, CDR2 SYDVKM. The CDR3 is 13 residues long. The CDR3 region is CASSLMLNTEAFF. In nucleotides, the CDR3 is TGTGCCAGCAGTTTAATGTTGAACACTGAAGCTTTCTTT.

In this sample, this clonotype turned up many times. The V call is TRBV11-2, the J call TRBJ2-7, with D maybe TRBD2 (5 bases). CDR1 is SGHAT and CDR2 is FQNNGV in the germline V gene. V lost 5 bases to trimming and J lost 9 bases, with 14 bases between them. The length of the CDR3 is 12 residues. The CDR3 sequence: CASSTLDGMQYF. The CDR3 DNA is TGTGCCAGCAGCACCCTAGACGGGATGCAGTACTTC.

As to this clonotype: This likely traces to a read error, being one base from a far larger clone. This sequence joins TRBV4-3 and TRBJ2-7; D perhaps matches TRBD1 (6 bases). There are 13 residues in the CDR3. Trimming left V 4 bases short and J 5 bases short, with 12 bases between. Germline values: CDR1 LGHNA, CDR2 YSLEER. The CDR3 DNA reads TGCGCCAGCAGCCCCGGACAGCACCACGAGCAGTACTTC. Its protein product is CASSPGQHHEQYF.